The source of this TCR beta chain is a study of cytomegalovirus exposure and HLA in healthy donors. Whole-study findings and limits: Later analysis associated a missense DCLRE1C variant with TCR beta V- and J-gene trimming. Several of the most significant clusters appeared, in a later analysis, to be linked to common viral pathogens. It was likely that a cluster of highly shared sequence variants was a sequencing artifact.

Germline-derived CDR1 and CDR2 are LNHDA and SQIVND (reference sequence). With 6 bases removed from V and 0 bases from J, the gap between germline ends came to 18 bases. The CDR3 has 17 amino acids. Note on this clone: What it binds is unknown.

With 60 Vbeta and 13 Jbeta primers, the PCR was carried out. Authors' methods: The count from a later analysis was 65 million to 90 million unique TCR beta chains, around 11 million of them shared. Sequencing used immunoSEQ multiplex PCR; TCRdb keeps in-frame clones, though not all of them. Clone size and V and J calls were adopted from that table, with D and trimming inferred from the DNA. The table records about 76,000 clones, 79% of them present only once. Sample: PBMCs. The sequence was collected from a man aged 30 to 45 in good health and CMV-seronegative. This rearrangement joins TRBV19 to TRBJ2-1; D is perhaps TRBD1 (6 bases). As DNA, the CDR3 is TGTGCCAGTAGCCCCTGGGGGCGGCTAAGCTCCTACAATGAGCAGTTCTTC. This codes for CASSPWGRLSSYNEQFF. Complete variable domain (other parts from reference TRBV19 and TRBJ2-1): DGGITQSPKYLFRKEGQNVTLSCEQNLNHDAMYWYRQDPGQGLRLIYYSQIVNDFQKGDIAEGYSVSREKKESFPLTVTSAQKNPTAFYLCASSPWGRLSSYNEQFFGPGTRLTVL.